A single sample is the source of the 18 T cell receptor beta chains below, sequenced in a study of T cells in Graves' hyperthyroidism and ophthalmopathy. The investigators amplified TCR beta CDR3 regions from RNA transcripts. HTBI primers drove first-round RT-PCR of the TCR CDR3. Via MiXCR, TCRdb re-called the multiplex PCR reads, giving one row per CDR3 protein. The sample has under 350,000 distinct CDR3 sequences; 18% are singletons. The specimen was blood. These TCRs come from a woman in her forties or fifties with Graves' hyperthyroidism.

At least ten counts were recorded for this clonotype. The chain recombines TRBV11-2 with TRBJ2-3, with 8 positions matching TRBD2. The germline CDR1 and CDR2 sequences are SGHAT and FQNNGV. The CDR3 is 16 amino acids. Trimming cost V 2 bases and J 0 bases; bases outside gene matches: 4. The CDR3 sequence: CASSLHSGASTDTQYF. Here the CDR3 DNA reads TGTGCCAGCAGCTTACATAGCGGGGCTAGCACAGATACGCAGTATTTT.

This clonotype came up many times. The rearrangement links TRBV5-1 to TRBJ2-3, with 11 bases aligning to TRBD1. V shed 3 bases, J shed 3 bases, and the junction held 3 bases outside the gene matches. Germline lookup yields CDR1 SGHRS and CDR2 YFSETQ. The CDR3 totals 15 residues. The CDR3 DNA follows: TGCGCCAGCAGCTCCGGGACAGGGGGAACAGATACGCAGTATTTT. Protein product: CASSSGTGGTDTQYF.

The chain links TRBV7-6 to TRBJ2-7; D is perhaps TRBD1 (6 bases). The V end lost 0 bases, the J end lost 7 bases, and 13 bases lay between the germline ends. CDR3 size: 14 residues. Germline CDR1 and CDR2: SGHVS and FNYEAQ. CDR3 residues: CASSLAGRGWEQYF. For the CDR3, the DNA is TGTGCCAGCAGCTTAGCCGGCAGGGGATGGGAGCAGTACTTC. Full variable domain (missing parts from reference TRBV7-6 and TRBJ2-7): GAGVSQSPRYKVTKRGQDVALRCDPISGHVSLYWYRQALGQGPEFLTYFNYEAQQDKSGLPNDRFSAERPEGSISTLTIQRTEQRDSAMYRCASSLAGRGWEQYFGPGTRLTVT.

This clonotype was counted a few times. The rearrangement uses TRBV5-5 and TRBJ1-5; tentatively, D is TRBD1 (5 bases). CDR1 is SGHKS and CDR2 is YYEKEE in the germline V gene (reference sequence). CDR3 length: 19 amino acids. V gave up 0 bases and J gave up 5 bases, with 24 bases separating them. The DNA for the CDR3 is TGTGCCAGCAGCTTGGTTGGGACCAGCTCAAAAATTTCGGATCAGCCCCAGCATTTT. Encoded protein: CASSLVGTSSKISDQPQHF.

This clonotype was observed a handful of times. V usage is TRBV18 and J usage is TRBJ2-7, with TRBD2 matching 7 bases. V was clipped by 3 bases and J by 0 bases; unmatched bases: 11. The CDR3 extends over 17 amino acids. CDR1 KGHSH and CDR2 LQKENI come from the germline V gene. DNA of the CDR3: TGTGCCAGCTCACCGCTTCCATTGGGCGGGAGCTCCTACGAGCAGTACTTC. Translation: CASSPLPLGGSSYEQYF.

The chain has TRBV4-1 and TRBJ1-1; D is perhaps TRBD1 (6 bases). Trimming removed 3 bases at V and 1 base at J, with 15 bases between. CDR3 length equals 16 residues. Germline loops: CDR1 MGHRA, CDR2 YSYEKL. The chain's CDR3 is CASSHVWRDTNTEAFF. Written as DNA, the CDR3 is TGCGCCAGCAGCCATGTTTGGCGGGACACGAACACTGAAGCTTTCTTT.

This clonotype was recorded at least ten times. V usage is TRBV18 and J usage is TRBJ1-1; 9 nucleotides agree with TRBD1. The junction had 17 bases not matched to a gene; V was cut back by 8 bases and J by 10 bases. The CDR3 contains 15 residues. Germline-derived CDR1 and CDR2 are KGHSH and LQKENI. The CDR3 sequence: CASRGTGNDGIGAFF. The CDR3 nucleotides read TGTGCCAGCCGAGGGACAGGGAACGATGGGATCGGAGCTTTCTTT.

The chain uses TRBV4-1 and TRBJ2-2; 7 bases are shared with TRBD2. J was trimmed by 9 bases and V by 3 bases; bases with no gene match: 10. There are 15 residues in the CDR3. CDR1 is MGHRA and CDR2 is YSYEKL in the germline V gene. Here the CDR3 DNA reads TGCGCCAGCAGCCAGCCCCGAGGACTAGGCTGGGAGCTGTTTTTT. Amino acids: CASSQPRGLGWELFF.

The chain links TRBV12-5 to TRBJ1-1; 8 bases are shared with TRBD1. CDR1 LGHNT and CDR2 FRNRAP come from the germline V gene. This CDR3 has 14 amino acids. Trimming removed 4 bases from V and 3 bases from J; junction bases left unmatched: 4. The CDR3 DNA reads TGTGCTAGTGGTTCAGGGGGCAGCGACACTGAAGCTTTCTTT. This sequence encodes CASGSGGSDTEAFF.

The chain uses TRBV6-2 or TRBV6-3 and TRBJ2-7, with D maybe TRBD2 (6 bases). CDR1 and CDR2 (germline): MNHEY, SVGEGT. The length of the CDR3 is 14 residues. V lost 6 bases, J lost 4 bases, and 16 bases lay in between. CDR3 protein: CASSARGGGYEQYV. DNA for the CDR3: TGTGCCAGCAGCGCCCGGGGTGGGGGGTACGAGCAGTACGTC.

This clonotype was seen repeatedly, ten times or more. The chain recombines TRBV7-9 with TRBJ2-5; perhaps TRBD1 as D (5 bases). Germline loops: CDR1 SEHNR, CDR2 FQNEAQ (reference sequence). The germline V and J ends were trimmed by 3 bases and 5 bases, with 10 bases remaining between them. The CDR3 runs to 13 residues. The DNA for the CDR3 is TGTGCCAGCAGCTTCCCCCAGGGCGAGACCCAGTACTTC. It is translated as CASSFPQGETQYF.

A few counts support this clonotype. This chain uses TRBV20-1 with TRBJ1-1; tentative D call: TRBD1 (6 bases). Trimming took 2 bases from V and 2 from J, leaving 12 bases between them. Germline assignment: CDR1 DFQATT and CDR2 SNEGSKA (reference sequence). The CDR3 has 14 residues. CDR3 bases: TGCAGTGCTAGACGGGCAGGGGCTAACACTGAAGCTTTCTTT. Amino acids: CSARRAGANTEAFF.

This clonotype was picked up many times. The V gene is TRBV28, the J gene TRBJ2-3, with a weak D call TRBD1 (6 bases). V was clipped by 2 bases and J by 4 bases, with 16 bases between them. The CDR3 covers 16 residues. Germline CDR1 and CDR2: MDHEN and SYDVKM. CDR3 bases: TGTGCCAGCAGTTTAATCGGGACAAGAAGTTCAGATACGCAGTATTTT. Translated, it gives CASSLIGTRSSDTQYF.

This clonotype was seen repeatedly, ten times or more. The chain combines TRBV28 with TRBJ1-2; 8 bases are a match to TRBD1. CDR3 length equals 14 residues. The germline gives CDR1 MDHEN, CDR2 SYDVKM. V shed 2 bases, J shed 7 bases, and the junction held 6 bases outside the gene matches. DNA of the CDR3: TGTGCCAGCAGTTTACCCCTGACAGGGGTTGGCTACACCTTC. Translation: CASSLPLTGVGYTF.

This clonotype was seen only a few times. The rearrangement uses TRBV7-9 and TRBJ1-1; D is uncertain. Germline CDR1 reads SEHNR; CDR2 reads FQNEAQ (reference sequence). The CDR3 sequence is 12 residues long. The germline V and J ends were trimmed by 5 bases and 3 bases, with 7 bases remaining between them. The CDR3 sequence: CASSPSDTEAFF. CDR3 DNA sequence: TGTGCCAGCAGCCCCTCGGACACTGAAGCTTTCTTT.

This clonotype was counted only a few times. The chain carries TRBV11-3 and TRBJ2-1, with 7 bases fitting TRBD2. V lost 2 bases, J lost 0 bases, and 7 bases stayed unmatched. The CDR3 sequence is 17 residues long. CDR1 SGHNT and CDR2 YENEEA come from the germline V gene. The CDR3 bases are TGTGCCAGCAGCTTAACTAGTTGGGAGGGCTCCTACAATGAGCAGTTCTTC. Residues: CASSLTSWEGSYNEQFF.

On this clonotype itself: A much larger clone is a single base away; this may be a read error. This chain joins TRBV20-1 and TRBJ1-4, with D perhaps matching TRBD1 (5 bases). The germline V and J ends were trimmed by 6 bases and 3 bases, with 11 bases remaining between them. The CDR3 loop spans 13 amino acids. Germline CDR1 is DFQATT and CDR2 is SNEGSKA (reference sequence). The CDR3 sequence: CSARQRANEKLFF. As DNA, the CDR3 is TGCAGTGCGAGACAGAGGGCTAATGAAAAACTGTTTTTT.

This clonotype was counted at least ten times. The chain is built from TRBV20-1 and TRBJ2-3; no reliable D call. CDR3 length equals 10 residues. V lost 6 bases and J 6 bases, leaving 7 bases between the germline ends. Germline assignment: CDR1 DFQATT and CDR2 SNEGSKA (reference sequence). CDR3 nucleotide sequence: TGCAGTGCCGAGATGGATACGCAGTATTTT. Encoded protein: CSAEMDTQYF.